A single sample gave rise to the 5 T cell receptor beta chains below, sequenced in a study of blood T cell repertoires in COVID-19. Here immunoSEQ multiplex PCR was the method, and the copy in TCRdb shows in-frame clones only, minus some. The sample has around 140,000 clones; approximately 80% are singletons. Sequencing used peripheral blood. The receptors were sampled from a human donor in a cohort sampled during active COVID-19.

The chain uses TRBV18 and TRBJ1-2; D may be TRBD1 (6 bases). V shed 3 bases and J shed 8 bases, with 13 bases lying between them. The CDR3 is 13 residues long. Looked up from germline, CDR1 is KGHSH and CDR2 is LQKENI. CDR3 DNA sequence: TGTGCCAGCTCACCGGCGGGGGGCTCGGGCTACACCTTC. It specifies CASSPAGGSGYTF.

The chain carries TRBV4-2 and TRBJ2-7; a possible D gene is TRBD1 (6 bases). The V gene's germline CDR1 is LGHNA and CDR2 YNFKEQ. V was cut by 2 bases and J by 3 bases, with 11 bases left in between. This CDR3 has 14 residues. The CDR3 DNA sequence: TGTGCCAGCAGCCAACCGGGACAAGGCTACGAGCAGTACTTC. Protein: CASSQPGQGYEQYF.

V gene TRBV19 combines with J gene TRBJ1-1; 7 bases map to TRBD1. Germline trimming cut 4 bases from V and 6 bases from J; bases unmatched to any gene: 11. CDR3 length equals 15 residues. The germline V gene has CDR1 LNHDA and CDR2 SQIVND (reference sequence). This CDR3 reads CASSRTGEAFSEAFF. In DNA, the CDR3 is TGTGCCAGTAGTAGAACAGGGGAGGCATTTTCTGAAGCTTTCTTT. Full variable domain (outside the CDR3, taken from reference TRBV19 and TRBJ1-1): DGGITQSPKYLFRKEGQNVTLSCEQNLNHDAMYWYRQDPGQGLRLIYYSQIVNDFQKGDIAEGYSVSREKKESFPLTVTSAQKNPTAFYLCASSRTGEAFSEAFFGQGTRLTVV.

The V and J genes are TRBV27 and TRBJ1-1, with a tentative D call TRBD1 (6 bases). The V end was cut by 3 bases, the J end by 1 base, with 12 bases between. This CDR3 is 15 amino acids long. CDR1 is MNHEY and CDR2 is SMNVEV in the germline V gene (reference sequence). The CDR3 nucleotides are TGTGCCAGCAGTTTCTGGGCGACAGGGAACACTGAAGCTTTCTTT. Translation gives CASSFWATGNTEAFF.

This clone appeared once. The rearrangement uses TRBV12-2 and TRBJ2-1; the D call TRBD2 from the table was never checked on the DNA. TRBV12-2 is a documented pseudogene. The CDR3 is 16 amino acids. Here the CDR3 DNA reads TGTGCAAGTCGCTTTCGGGAGCACCTCTCGGTCGATGAGCAGTTCTTC. Translated, it gives CASRFREHLSVDEQFF.